This is a list of T cell receptor beta chains from one sample in a study of post-analysis software for immune sequencing data. In TCRdb, the PCR reads were re-called with MiXCR into one record per CDR3 protein. The data contain hundreds of thousands of distinct CDR3 sequences, approximately 38% of them singletons. The sequenced sample was blood. The receptor set was obtained from a girl between 5 and 17 years old with multiple sclerosis. The CDR3 runs from the conserved cysteine through the conserved F or W. Each record gives: D gene, clone size, V gene, J gene, CDR3 DNA, CDR3 protein. The D gene is left open where the match is weak. Size is stated for part of the rows, as once, few or many counts, or as a class when the clone is expanded.

d_call: TRBD2
clone_size: .
v_call: TRBV15
j_call: TRBJ2-2
cdr3_nt: TGTGCCACCAGCAGATCTCGACTAGCGGCGAACACCGGGGAGCGGTTTTTT
cdr3_aa: CATSRSRLAANTGERFF

d_call: TRBD1
clone_size: many
v_call: TRBV7-2
j_call: TRBJ1-4
cdr3_nt: TGTGCCAGCAGTCCCCAGGGGGCAGGAGAAAAACTGTTTTTT
cdr3_aa: CASSPQGAGEKLFF

d_call: TRBD1
clone_size: .
v_call: TRBV18
j_call: TRBJ2-1
cdr3_nt: TGTGCCAGCTCACCCGGACAGGGTCGGGATAAGGGCAATGAGCAGTTCTTC
cdr3_aa: CASSPGQGRDKGNEQFF

d_call: TRBD2
clone_size: .
v_call: TRBV12-3/TRBV12-4
j_call: TRBJ2-5
cdr3_nt: TGTGCCAGCAGTTTGGTTGGGGGACTAGACATGGAGACCCAGTACTTC
cdr3_aa: CASSLVGGLDMETQYF

d_call: .
clone_size: .
v_call: TRBV7-2
j_call: TRBJ2-3
cdr3_nt: TGTGCCAGCAGCCCAACCTGGAAAGTTAGCACAGATACGCAGTATTTT
cdr3_aa: CASSPTWKVSTDTQYF

d_call: .
clone_size: few
v_call: TRBV9
j_call: TRBJ1-2
cdr3_nt: TGTGCCAGCAGCGTAGACACTAGCGGCTACACCTTC
cdr3_aa: CASSVDTSGYTF

d_call: TRBD1
clone_size: .
v_call: TRBV6-6
j_call: TRBJ2-7
cdr3_nt: TGTGCCAGCAAGGGGGGACAGGGACTCTACGAGCAGTACTTC
cdr3_aa: CASKGGQGLYEQYF

d_call: .
clone_size: .
v_call: TRBV12-3/TRBV12-4
j_call: TRBJ2-1
cdr3_nt: TGTGCCAGCAGTTTAGAGGTCTTCCCTGCTGAGCAGTTCTTC
cdr3_aa: CASSLEVFPAEQFF

d_call: TRBD1
clone_size: few
v_call: TRBV6-5
j_call: TRBJ2-7
cdr3_nt: TGTGCCAGCAGTTACTCGAAGCCAGGGGGACCTATCAACCCCTACGAGCAGTACTTC
cdr3_aa: CASSYSKPGGPINPYEQYF

d_call: .
clone_size: .
v_call: TRBV10-2
j_call: TRBJ2-5
cdr3_nt: TGCGCCAGCAGTGAGTCGGGGATCCCTGAGACCCAGTACTTC
cdr3_aa: CASSESGIPETQYF

d_call: .
clone_size: .
v_call: TRBV6-5
j_call: TRBJ1-1
cdr3_nt: TGTGCCAGCAGTTCCTCCCATGGCACTGAAGCTTTCTTT
cdr3_aa: CASSSSHGTEAFF

d_call: .
clone_size: few
v_call: TRBV12-3/TRBV12-4
j_call: TRBJ2-1
cdr3_nt: TGTGCCAGCAACCTAAACGGGGTTTTCCACAATGAGCAGTTCTTC
cdr3_aa: CASNLNGVFHNEQFF

d_call: .
clone_size: few
v_call: TRBV3-1
j_call: TRBJ2-7
cdr3_nt: TGTGCCAGCAGCCTTTGGCGGGGAAACTACGAGCAGTACTTC
cdr3_aa: CASSLWRGNYEQYF

d_call: .
clone_size: once
v_call: TRBV6-5
j_call: TRBJ1-2
cdr3_nt: TGTGTCAGCATCCACGACAGTTTAGCTAACTATGGCTACACCTTC
cdr3_aa: CVSIHDSLANYGYTF

d_call: TRBD1
clone_size: .
v_call: TRBV20-1
j_call: TRBJ1-5
cdr3_nt: TGCAGTGCGCCAGGGGGGACAGGGGGCAATCAGCCCCAGCATTTT
cdr3_aa: CSAPGGTGGNQPQHF

d_call: TRBD1
clone_size: few
v_call: TRBV12-3/TRBV12-4
j_call: TRBJ2-1
cdr3_nt: TGTGCCAGCAGTTTAGGACAGGGGATGGGGAATGAGCAGTTCTTC
cdr3_aa: CASSLGQGMGNEQFF

d_call: TRBD2
clone_size: .
v_call: TRBV29-1
j_call: TRBJ2-5
cdr3_nt: TGCAGCGTTGGGACTATAGGGGACTATAGCCCCCAGTACTTC
cdr3_aa: CSVGTIGDYSPQYF

d_call: .
clone_size: few
v_call: TRBV20-1
j_call: TRBJ2-5
cdr3_nt: TGCAGTGGGGCCGAAGGGCGGAAAGAGACCCAGTACTTC
cdr3_aa: CSGAEGRKETQYF

d_call: .
clone_size: .
v_call: TRBV4-1
j_call: TRBJ2-7
cdr3_nt: TGCGCCAGCAGCCAAGAAGAACAGTCCTACGAGCAGTACTTC
cdr3_aa: CASSQEEQSYEQYF

d_call: .
clone_size: .
v_call: TRBV7-9
j_call: TRBJ2-7
cdr3_nt: TGTGCCAGCAGCTTGAATGATGGATACGAGCAGTACTTC
cdr3_aa: CASSLNDGYEQYF

d_call: .
clone_size: .
v_call: TRBV29-1
j_call: TRBJ2-1
cdr3_nt: TGCAGCTCCAAGAATAGCGGTGGGGCCAATGAGCAGTTCTTC
cdr3_aa: CSSKNSGGANEQFF

d_call: .
clone_size: .
v_call: TRBV7-9
j_call: TRBJ2-1
cdr3_nt: TGTGCCAGCAGCTTAACCCCCCAGGCAGGCGATGAGCAGTTCTTC
cdr3_aa: CASSLTPQAGDEQFF

d_call: TRBD1
clone_size: .
v_call: TRBV5-1
j_call: TRBJ1-1
cdr3_nt: TGCGCCAGCAGCGTCGTTTTGGGACAGACGAACACTGAAGCTTTCTTT
cdr3_aa: CASSVVLGQTNTEAFF

d_call: TRBD1
clone_size: few
v_call: TRBV29-1
j_call: TRBJ2-7
cdr3_nt: TGCAGCGTTGAAATTCAGGGGGACGCCCCCTACGAGCAGTACTTC
cdr3_aa: CSVEIQGDAPYEQYF

d_call: .
clone_size: few
v_call: TRBV5-1
j_call: TRBJ2-7
cdr3_nt: TGCGCCAGCAGCTTGGAAGCCTCCTCCGGGGAGCAGTACTTC
cdr3_aa: CASSLEASSGEQYF

d_call: .
clone_size: .
v_call: TRBV10-3
j_call: TRBJ2-3
cdr3_nt: TGTGCCATCAGTGAAATGGACACAGATACGCAGTATTTT
cdr3_aa: CAISEMDTDTQYF

d_call: .
clone_size: .
v_call: TRBV12-3/TRBV12-4
j_call: TRBJ2-5
cdr3_nt: TGTGCCAGCAAAGGATCCACCGAAGGGACCCAGTACTTC
cdr3_aa: CASKGSTEGTQYF

d_call: TRBD1
clone_size: .
v_call: TRBV20-1
j_call: TRBJ1-5
cdr3_nt: TGCAGTGCTATCCCTTGGACAGGCGCCTTCAATCAGCCCCAGCATTTT
cdr3_aa: CSAIPWTGAFNQPQHF

d_call: .
clone_size: .
v_call: TRBV3-1
j_call: TRBJ1-5
cdr3_nt: TGTGCCAGCAGCCAGTCAAGGGATAGCAATCAGCCCCAGCATTTT
cdr3_aa: CASSQSRDSNQPQHF

d_call: .
clone_size: .
v_call: TRBV6-2/TRBV6-3
j_call: TRBJ2-7
cdr3_nt: TGTGCCAGCAGTTACTCGACGCAAGTATTTGACTACGAGCAGTACTTC
cdr3_aa: CASSYSTQVFDYEQYF

d_call: .
clone_size: .
v_call: TRBV10-2
j_call: TRBJ1-4
cdr3_nt: TGCGCCAGCAGTGACCCTGGACATATTAAGGGAAAACTGTTTTTT
cdr3_aa: CASSDPGHIKGKLFF

d_call: .
clone_size: .
v_call: TRBV15
j_call: TRBJ2-5
cdr3_nt: TGTGCCACCAGCAGGCGGGGTCGGGGTCAAGAGACCCAGTACTTC
cdr3_aa: CATSRRGRGQETQYF

d_call: .
clone_size: .
v_call: TRBV29-1
j_call: TRBJ2-2
cdr3_nt: TGCAGCGTTGAAGGGGGCAACACCGGGGAGCTGTTTTTT
cdr3_aa: CSVEGGNTGELFF

d_call: TRBD1
clone_size: .
v_call: TRBV12-3/TRBV12-4
j_call: TRBJ1-6
cdr3_nt: TGTGCCAGCAGTTTGGGGACAGGCTCACCCCTCCACTTT
cdr3_aa: CASSLGTGSPLHF

d_call: TRBD2
clone_size: few
v_call: TRBV14
j_call: TRBJ2-1
cdr3_nt: TGTGCCAGCAGCTGGACTAGCGGTTACAGCTCCTACAATGAGCAGTTCTTC
cdr3_aa: CASSWTSGYSSYNEQFF

d_call: TRBD2
clone_size: .
v_call: TRBV10-3
j_call: TRBJ2-1
cdr3_nt: TGTGCCATCAGCCTGGGGACTAGCGGGAATGAGCAGTTCTTC
cdr3_aa: CAISLGTSGNEQFF

d_call: .
clone_size: few
v_call: TRBV10-2
j_call: TRBJ2-7
cdr3_nt: TGCGCCAGCAGGGAGAACGACGGGGTCGAGCAGTACTTC
cdr3_aa: CASRENDGVEQYF

d_call: .
clone_size: .
v_call: TRBV11-1
j_call: TRBJ1-1
cdr3_nt: TGTGCCAGCAGCCCAGGGCGGACAGCGAACACTGAAGCTTTCTTT
cdr3_aa: CASSPGRTANTEAFF

d_call: TRBD2
clone_size: few
v_call: TRBV4-3
j_call: TRBJ2-1
cdr3_nt: TGCGCCAGCAGCCGCTACATAGCGGGGGGGCTCAATGAGCAGTTCTTC
cdr3_aa: CASSRYIAGGLNEQFF

d_call: .
clone_size: .
v_call: TRBV2
j_call: TRBJ2-1
cdr3_nt: TGTGCCAGCAGTGAAGGGGGGACGGCCTACAATGAGCAGTTCTTC
cdr3_aa: CASSEGGTAYNEQFF

d_call: .
clone_size: .
v_call: TRBV5-1
j_call: TRBJ1-6
cdr3_nt: TGCGCCAGCAGCGACGGGGGAGTGAGAAACAATTCACCCCTCCACTTT
cdr3_aa: CASSDGGVRNNSPLHF

d_call: TRBD2
clone_size: few
v_call: TRBV9
j_call: TRBJ2-1
cdr3_nt: TGTGCCAGCAGCCCTCGGACTAGCGGCAATGAGCAGTTCTTC
cdr3_aa: CASSPRTSGNEQFF

d_call: .
clone_size: few
v_call: TRBV6-6
j_call: TRBJ2-7
cdr3_nt: TGTGCCAGCAGTTACCTGACAGGCTACGAGCAGTACTTC
cdr3_aa: CASSYLTGYEQYF

d_call: TRBD2
clone_size: many
v_call: TRBV10-3
j_call: TRBJ2-3
cdr3_nt: TGTGCCATCTCCCACGGGCTAGCGGGCCCCACAGATACGCAGTATTTT
cdr3_aa: CAISHGLAGPTDTQYF

d_call: .
clone_size: few
v_call: TRBV6-2/TRBV6-3
j_call: TRBJ2-3
cdr3_nt: TGTGCCAGCAGTTACCGGGCGCACAACCGTCAGTATTTT
cdr3_aa: CASSYRAHNRQYF

d_call: TRBD2
clone_size: .
v_call: TRBV20-1
j_call: TRBJ2-5
cdr3_nt: TGCAGTACCGGGGGGACTAGCGGGGGAAGAGAGACCCAGTACTTC
cdr3_aa: CSTGGTSGGRETQYF

d_call: TRBD2
clone_size: .
v_call: TRBV7-2
j_call: TRBJ2-5
cdr3_nt: TGTGCCAGCAGCTTAAGTAGTGCGCGGGGGCAGTACTTC
cdr3_aa: CASSLSSARGQYF

d_call: TRBD1
clone_size: few
v_call: TRBV10-3
j_call: TRBJ1-5
cdr3_nt: TGTGCCATCAGGGCCGGGACAGGGTCGCATCAGCCCCAGCATTTT
cdr3_aa: CAIRAGTGSHQPQHF